What follows is one T cell receptor (beta chain) and its context. Original data processing: Reference gene primers were amplified, and this amplification served to estimate nucleated cell counts. Profiled with immunoSEQ multiplex PCR; TCRdb holds only in-frame clones, not every one. Clone size and V and J calls were adopted from that table, with D and trimming inferred from the DNA. Here the sample spans some 200,000 clones, around 81% being singletons. This entry comes from a study of blood T cell repertoires in COVID-19. Study at large: Material from acute and convalescent COVID-19 was sourced from the United States, Italy and Spain. From T cells, B-cell-depleted T cells, or PBMCs came the material, which was cDNA or gDNA.

The CDR3 sequence is 12 residues long. From germline, CDR1 is MGHRA and CDR2 YSYEKL. The ends were cut back, 4 bases at V and 11 bases at J, with 14 bases in the middle. The sample taken for sequencing was peripheral blood. The source of this sequence is a human donor in a cohort sampled during active COVID-19. The chain links TRBV4-1 to TRBJ1-1, with a weak D call TRBD1 (5 bases). In DNA form, the CDR3 reads TGCGCCAGCAGCCTTGTCCAGGGTGGCGCTTTCTTT. It translates to CASSLVQGGAFF.